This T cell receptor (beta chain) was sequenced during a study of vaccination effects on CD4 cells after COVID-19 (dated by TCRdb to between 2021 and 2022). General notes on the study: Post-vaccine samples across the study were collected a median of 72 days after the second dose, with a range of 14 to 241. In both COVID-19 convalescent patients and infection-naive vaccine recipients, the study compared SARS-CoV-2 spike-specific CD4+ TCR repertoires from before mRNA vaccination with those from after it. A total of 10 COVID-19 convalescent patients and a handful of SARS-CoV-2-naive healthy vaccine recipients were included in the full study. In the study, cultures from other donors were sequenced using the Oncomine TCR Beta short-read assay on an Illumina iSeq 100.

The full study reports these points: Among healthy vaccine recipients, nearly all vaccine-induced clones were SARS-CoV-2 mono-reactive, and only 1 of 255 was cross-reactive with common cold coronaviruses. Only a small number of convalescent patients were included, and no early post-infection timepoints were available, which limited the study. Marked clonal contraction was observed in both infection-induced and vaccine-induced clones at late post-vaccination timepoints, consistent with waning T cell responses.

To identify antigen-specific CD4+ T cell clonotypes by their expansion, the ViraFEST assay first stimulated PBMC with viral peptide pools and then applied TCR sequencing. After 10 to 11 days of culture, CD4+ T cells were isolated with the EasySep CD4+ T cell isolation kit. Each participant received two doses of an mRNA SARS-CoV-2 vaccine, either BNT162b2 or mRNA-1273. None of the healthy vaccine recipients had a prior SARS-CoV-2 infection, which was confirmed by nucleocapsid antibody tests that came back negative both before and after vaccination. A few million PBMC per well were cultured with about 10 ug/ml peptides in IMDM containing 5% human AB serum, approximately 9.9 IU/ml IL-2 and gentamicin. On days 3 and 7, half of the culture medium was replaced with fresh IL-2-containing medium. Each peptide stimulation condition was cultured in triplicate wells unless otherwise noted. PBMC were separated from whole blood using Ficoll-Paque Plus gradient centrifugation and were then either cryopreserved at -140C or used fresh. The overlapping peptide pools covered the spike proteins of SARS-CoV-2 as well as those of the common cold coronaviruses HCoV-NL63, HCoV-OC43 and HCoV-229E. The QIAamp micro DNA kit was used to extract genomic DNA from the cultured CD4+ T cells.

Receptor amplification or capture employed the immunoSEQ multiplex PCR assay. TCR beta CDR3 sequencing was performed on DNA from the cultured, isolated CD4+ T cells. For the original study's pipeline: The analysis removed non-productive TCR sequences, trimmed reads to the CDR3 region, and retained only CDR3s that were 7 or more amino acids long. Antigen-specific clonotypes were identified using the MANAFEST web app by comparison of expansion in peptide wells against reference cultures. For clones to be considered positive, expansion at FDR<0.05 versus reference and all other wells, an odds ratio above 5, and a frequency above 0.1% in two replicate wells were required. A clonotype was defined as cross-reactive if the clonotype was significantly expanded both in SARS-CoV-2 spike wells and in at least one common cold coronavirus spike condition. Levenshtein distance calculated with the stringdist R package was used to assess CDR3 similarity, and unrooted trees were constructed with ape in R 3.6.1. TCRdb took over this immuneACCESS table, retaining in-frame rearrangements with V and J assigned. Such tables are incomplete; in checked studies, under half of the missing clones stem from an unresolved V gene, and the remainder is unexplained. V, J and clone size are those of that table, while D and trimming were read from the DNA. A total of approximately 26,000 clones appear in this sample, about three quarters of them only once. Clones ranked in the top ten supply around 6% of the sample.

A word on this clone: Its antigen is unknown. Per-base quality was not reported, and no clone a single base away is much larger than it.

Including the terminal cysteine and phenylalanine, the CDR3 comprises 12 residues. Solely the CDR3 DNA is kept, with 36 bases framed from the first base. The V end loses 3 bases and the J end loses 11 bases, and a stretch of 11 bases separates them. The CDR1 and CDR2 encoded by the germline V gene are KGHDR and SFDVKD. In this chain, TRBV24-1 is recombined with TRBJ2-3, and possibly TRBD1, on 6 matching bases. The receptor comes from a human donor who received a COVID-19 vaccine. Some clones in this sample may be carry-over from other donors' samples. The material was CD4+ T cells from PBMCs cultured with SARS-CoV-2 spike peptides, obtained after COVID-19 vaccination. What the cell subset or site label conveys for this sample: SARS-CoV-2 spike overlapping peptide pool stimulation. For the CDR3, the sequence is CATSDGGQWQYF. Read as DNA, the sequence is TGTGCCACCAGTGATGGGGGACAATGGCAGTATTTT.